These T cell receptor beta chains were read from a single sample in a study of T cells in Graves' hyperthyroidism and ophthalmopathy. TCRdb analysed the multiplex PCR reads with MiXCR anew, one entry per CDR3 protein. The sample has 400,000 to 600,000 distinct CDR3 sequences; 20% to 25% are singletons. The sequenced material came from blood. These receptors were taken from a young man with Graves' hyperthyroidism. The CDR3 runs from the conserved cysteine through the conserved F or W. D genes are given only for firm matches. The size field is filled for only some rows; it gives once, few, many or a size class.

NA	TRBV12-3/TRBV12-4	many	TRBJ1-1	TGTGCCAGCAGTTCAACAGGGCGAACTGAAGCTTTCTTT	CASSSTGRTEAFF
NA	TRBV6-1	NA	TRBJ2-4	TGTGCCAGCAGTGAAACGGGAAGGCGTGGGGGCACGGACATTCAGTACTTC	CASSETGRRGGTDIQYF
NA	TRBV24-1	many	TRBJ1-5	TGTGCCACCAGTGACTCCGTCTCGGCCCGAAATCAGCCCCAGCATTTT	CATSDSVSARNQPQHF
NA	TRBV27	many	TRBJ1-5	TGTGCCAGCAGCCCGACCGGGGCCATCGAGCATTTT	CASSPTGAIEHF
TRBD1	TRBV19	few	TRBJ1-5	TGTGCCAGTATGGACAGGGCCCCTCAGCCCCAGCATTTT	CASMDRAPQPQHF
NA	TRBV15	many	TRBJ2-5	TGTGCCACCAGCTCCCTGGGCGGCGGCCAAGAGACCCAGTACTTC	CATSSLGGGQETQYF
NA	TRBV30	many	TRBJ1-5	TGTGCCTGTAGTACAGGGAGCAATCAGCCCCAGCATTTT	CACSTGSNQPQHF
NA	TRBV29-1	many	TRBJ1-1	TGCAGCGTCTCGACAGGTTTGAACACTGAAGCTTTCTTT	CSVSTGLNTEAFF
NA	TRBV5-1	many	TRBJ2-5	TGCGCCAGCAGCTTGGATTTGTTGTGGGAGACCCAGTACTTC	CASSLDLLWETQYF
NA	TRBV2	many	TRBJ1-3	TGTGCCAGCAGTGCGCGGGTGAACGGAAACACCATATATTTT	CASSARVNGNTIYF
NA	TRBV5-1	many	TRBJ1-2	TGCGCCAGCAGCTCGGCGTCGGGGGGCGGTCGGGACTATGGCTACACCTTC	CASSSASGGGRDYGYTF
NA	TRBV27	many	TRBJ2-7	TGTGCCAGCAGTTTTCGGCAGGGGTACTACGAGCAGTACTTC	CASSFRQGYYEQYF
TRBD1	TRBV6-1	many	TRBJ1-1	TGTGCCAGCAGTGTACGACAGGGGTACACTGAAGCTTTCTTT	CASSVRQGYTEAFF
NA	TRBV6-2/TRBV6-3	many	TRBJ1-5	TGTGCCAGCAGTTACGGACATAGCAATCAGCCCCAGCATTTT	CASSYGHSNQPQHF
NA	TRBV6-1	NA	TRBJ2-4	TGTGCCAGCACCCGTAAACAGGCTATACTAGCCAAAAACATTCAGTACTTC	CASTRKQAILAKNIQYF
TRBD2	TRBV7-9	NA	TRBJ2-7	TGTGCCAGCAGCTTCCCGGGTAGCGGGGAGGACGAGCAGTACTTC	CASSFPGSGEDEQYF
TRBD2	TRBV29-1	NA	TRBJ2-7	TGCAGCGTTGGACTAGCGGGGGCCTACGAGCAGTACTTC	CSVGLAGAYEQYF
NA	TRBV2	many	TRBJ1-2	TGTGCCAGCAGTGAGCCGGACTTGAACTATGGCTACACCTTC	CASSEPDLNYGYTF
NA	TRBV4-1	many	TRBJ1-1	TGCGCCAGCAGCCAAGGGGCCAGGGCGAGAAGCACTGAAGCTTTCTTT	CASSQGARARSTEAFF
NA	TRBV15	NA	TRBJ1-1	TGTGCCACCAGCTCAGGGCGGGTAATTGACACTGAAGCTTTCTTT	CATSSGRVIDTEAFF
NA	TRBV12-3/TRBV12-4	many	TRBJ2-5	TGTGCCAGCAGTTTGAGCATTGAAGAGACCCAGTACTTC	CASSLSIEETQYF
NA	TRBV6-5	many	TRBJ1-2	TGTGCCAGCACCCAAAGCGGCAGTAACTATGGCTACACCTTC	CASTQSGSNYGYTF
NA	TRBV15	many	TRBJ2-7	TGTGCCACCAGCAGAGGGGCAGGGGACGAGCAGTACTTC	CATSRGAGDEQYF
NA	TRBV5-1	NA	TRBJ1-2	TGCGCCAGCAGTCTCGATGTGAGGGGCCCCTATGGCTACACCTTC	CASSLDVRGPYGYTF
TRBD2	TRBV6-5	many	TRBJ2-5	TGTGCCAGCAGTTACACCACTAGCGGGGCCGAGACCCAGTACTTC	CASSYTTSGAETQYF
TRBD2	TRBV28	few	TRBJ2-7	TGTGCCAGCAGTTTTGCGGGAGGGCCGAAAGAGCAGTACTTC	CASSFAGGPKEQYF